The 32 T cell receptor beta chains given below trace back to one sample, sequenced in a study of shared clonotypes between healthy human individuals. Clones were sequenced by immunoSEQ multiplex PCR, and TCRdb holds only the in-frame ones, with some missing. Seen here are millions of clones, roughly 94% observed once, and the top ten hold 0.1% to 0.15%. The sample comprised naive CD4+ T cells sorted from blood. Noted subset: CD45RA+ positively selected. These receptors came from a man younger than 30 in good health.

The chain couples TRBV27 to TRBJ2-7, with TRBD1 matching over 8 bases. This CDR3 comprises 17 residues. Germline assignment: CDR1 MNHEY and CDR2 SMNVEV (reference sequence). The V segment lost 5 bases and the J segment 0 bases; nucleotides outside the gene matches: 12. The DNA of the CDR3 is TGTGCCAGCAGTCCCAGACAGGGGACGACTAGCTCCTACGAGCAGTACTTC. Translation gives CASSPRQGTTSSYEQYF.

This clone occurred once. The chain is built from TRBV2 and TRBJ2-1; 7 bases align to TRBD1. V trimming: 7 bases; J trimming: 12 bases; junction bases outside the gene matches: 15. This CDR3 contains 14 residues. The germline CDR1 and CDR2 sequences are SNHLY and FYNNEI. As DNA, the CDR3 is TGTGCCAGCACCTCGATCGGACAGGCTGGACGGCAGTTCTTC. Its translation: CASTSIGQAGRQFF.

This rearrangement joins TRBV19 to TRBJ2-7, with 9 nucleotides matching TRBD1. Germline-derived CDR1 and CDR2 are LNHDA and SQIVND (reference sequence). The CDR3 length is 15 residues. V was clipped by 5 bases and J by 5 bases; unmatched bases: 10. The CDR3 sequence is CASSPGTGLSNEQYF. The DNA for the CDR3 is TGTGCCAGTAGTCCGGGGACAGGGTTGAGTAACGAGCAGTACTTC.

The rearrangement joins TRBV9 to TRBJ1-5, with 8 bases that match TRBD1. The trim removed 0 bases at V and 7 bases at J, leaving 6 bases unmatched. Germline CDR1 is SGDLS and CDR2 is YYNGEE. There are 15 residues in the CDR3. The CDR3 DNA reads as TGTGCCAGCAGCGTAGGCAGGGACAGGCTCCAGCCCCAGCATTTT. This sequence encodes CASSVGRDRLQPQHF.

This clone was recorded once. The V and J genes are TRBV19 and TRBJ1-3; D is unclear. The CDR3 is made up of 14 amino acids. Germline values: CDR1 LNHDA, CDR2 SQIVND (reference sequence). V was cut by 5 bases and J by 0 bases, with 8 bases left in between. CDR3 in DNA: TGTGCCAGTAGTGGAGGACCCTCTGGAAACACCATATATTTT. Translation: CASSGGPSGNTIYF. Using reference TRBV19 and TRBJ1-3 for the parts outside the CDR3, the full variable domain is DGGITQSPKYLFRKEGQNVTLSCEQNLNHDAMYWYRQDPGQGLRLIYYSQIVNDFQKGDIAEGYSVSREKKESFPLTVTSAQKNPTAFYLCASSGGPSGNTIYFGEGSWLTVV.

The CDR3 nucleotides are TGCGCCAGCAGCCAAGAAGCACGCAGCAATCAGCCCCAGCATTTT. Residues: CASSQEARSNQPQHF. V gene TRBV4-3 combines with J gene TRBJ1-5, with D hard to call. Trimming stripped 0 bases from V and 1 base from J, with 7 bases between. Germline V gives CDR1 LGHNA, CDR2 YSLEER. The CDR3 extends over 15 amino acids.

In DNA form, the CDR3 reads TGTGCCAGCAGGCGAAACATCGACTACAATGAGCAGTTCTTC. Its translation is CASRRNIDYNEQFF. The V call is TRBV7-9, the J call TRBJ2-1; D is unresolved. The V gene's germline CDR1 is SEHNR and CDR2 FQNEAQ (reference sequence). The CDR3 is 14 amino acids. V lost 6 bases and J lost 3, with 12 bases in between.

This sequence joins TRBV5-4 and TRBJ2-7, with 16 bases lining up with TRBD2. This CDR3 is 17 amino acids long. V trimming: 3 bases; J trimming: 2 bases; junction bases outside the gene matches: 5. Germline V gene sequence: CDR1 SGHNT, CDR2 YYREEE (reference sequence). The CDR3 protein is CASSSGLAGGSPYEQYF. CDR3 coding DNA: TGTGCCAGCAGCTCGGGACTAGCGGGAGGGTCTCCCTACGAGCAGTACTTC.

The chain links TRBV19 to TRBJ1-2; 7 bases map to TRBD1. J was trimmed by 4 bases and V by 8 bases; bases with no gene match: 19. CDR1 is LNHDA, CDR2 SQIVND, per germline (reference sequence). This CDR3 comprises 17 residues. The CDR3 region has the DNA TGTGCCAGTCCAGACTCAGGGGACAGCAAATACCTCTATGGCTACACCTTC. Translation gives CASPDSGDSKYLYGYTF.

This chain joins TRBV5-1 and TRBJ2-7, with D perhaps matching TRBD1 or TRBD2 (6 bases each). The V gene's germline CDR1 is SGHRS and CDR2 YFSETQ. The CDR3 is made up of 15 amino acids. Trimming removed 0 bases from V and 5 bases from J, with 15 bases in between. The CDR3 loop reads CASSLVGDGGHEQYF. CDR3 coding DNA: TGCGCCAGCAGCTTGGTGGGCGATGGGGGGCACGAGCAGTACTTC.

This chain connects TRBV7-9 to TRBJ2-2; possibly TRBD2 for D (6 bases). Germline V gene lookup returns CDR1 SEHNR and CDR2 FQNEAQ (reference sequence). The CDR3 spans 14 residues. For the CDR3, the DNA is TGTGTTCCCTCAGGAGGGTTAGCCACCGGGGAGCTGTTTTTT. This encodes CVPSGGLATGELFF.

The chain recombines TRBV11-2 with TRBJ1-2; D not certain. Trimming took 5 bases from V and 5 from J, leaving 12 bases between them. The CDR3 is made up of 13 amino acids. Per germline, CDR1 SGHAT and CDR2 FQNNGV. CDR3 DNA sequence: TGTGCCAGCAGCCACGGGGTGATTTATGGCTACACCTTC. Residues: CASSHGVIYGYTF.

The CDR3 is CASTYTRTPNEKLFF. As DNA, the CDR3 is TGTGCCAGCACCTATACCCGGACCCCTAATGAAAAACTGTTTTTT. The chain has TRBV2 and TRBJ1-4, with no clear D. Germline CDR1 SNHLY, CDR2 FYNNEI. V lost 7 bases to trimming and J lost 3 bases, with 15 bases between them. The CDR3 runs 15 residues.

The rearrangement links TRBV10-3 to TRBJ2-4; D might be TRBD2 (5 bases). Looked up from germline, CDR1 is ENHRY and CDR2 is SYGVKD. The CDR3 covers 16 residues. Trimming took off 0 bases at V and 4 bases at J, with 13 bases between the two ends. The CDR3, as DNA: TGTGCCATCAGTGAGTCGGGGTTGTTAGCGAAAAACATTCAGTACTTC. As protein: CAISESGLLAKNIQYF.

This rearrangement joins TRBV7-9 to TRBJ1-6; unclear D gene. CDR3 length: 14 amino acids. CDR1 is SEHNR, CDR2 FQNEAQ, per germline (reference sequence). Trimming left V 7 bases short and J 5 bases short, with 12 bases between. The CDR3 reads CASKEGGNNSPLHF. The CDR3 DNA is TGTGCCAGCAAAGAGGGTGGAAATAATTCACCCCTCCACTTT.

The genes are TRBV5-4 and TRBJ2-2; D remains ambiguous. V lost 4 bases and J lost 3, with 16 bases in between. The length of the CDR3 is 16 residues. CDR1 and CDR2 (germline): SGHNT, YYREEE (reference sequence). DNA of the CDR3: TGTGCCAGCAGCAACGAAGGCGTGTTGGACACCGGGGAGCTGTTTTTT. Translation gives CASSNEGVLDTGELFF.

The chain's CDR3 is CASGWTSGGRFTDTQYF. The CDR3 coding sequence is TGTGCTAGTGGGTGGACTAGCGGGGGGCGTTTCACAGATACGCAGTATTTT. V gene TRBV12-5 combines with J gene TRBJ2-3; 14 bases agree with TRBD2. The CDR3 loop spans 17 amino acids. The V gene end was trimmed by 6 bases and the J gene end by 2 bases; junction bases not matched to a gene: 7. Germline CDR1 reads LGHNT; CDR2 reads FRNRAP.

As concerns this clone: This same CDR3 is encoded by further DNA sequences in the sample. V usage is TRBV6-1 and J usage is TRBJ2-3; 9 positions agree with TRBD1. This CDR3 region has 14 residues. Germline values: CDR1 MNHNS, CDR2 SASEGT. The ends lost 5 bases at V and 6 bases at J; junction bases unmatched: 6. CDR3 sequence reads: CASSRDRVKDTQYF. The DNA for the CDR3 is TGTGCCAGCAGTCGGGACAGGGTGAAGGATACGCAGTATTTT.

This chain connects TRBV28 to TRBJ1-3, with D unresolved. V gave up 5 bases and J gave up 2 bases, with 13 bases separating them. CDR1 and CDR2 (germline): MDHEN, SYDVKM. This CDR3 has 15 residues. CDR3 bases: TGTGCCAGCAGTCCTGCCGTGGCAACTGGAAACACCATATATTTT. It specifies CASSPAVATGNTIYF. Filled out from reference TRBV28 and TRBJ1-3, the complete variable domain reads DVKVTQSSRYLVKRTGEKVFLECVQDMDHENMFWYRQDPGLGLRLIYFSYDVKMKEKGDIPEGYSVSREKKERFSLILESASTNQTSMYLCASSPAVATGNTIYFGEGSWLTVV.

The chain uses TRBV7-2 and TRBJ2-1; the D is unclear. Trimming cost V 5 bases and J 2 bases, with 13 bases left between them. CDR3 length: 15 residues. The germline gives CDR1 SGHTA, CDR2 FQGNSA. The CDR3 sequence is CASSPLGQPYNEQFF. The CDR3 DNA sequence: TGTGCCAGCAGCCCCCTAGGGCAGCCCTACAATGAGCAGTTCTTC.

The rearrangement uses TRBV5-1 and TRBJ2-6; 10 bases agree with TRBD1. V lost 5 bases, J lost 1 base, and 6 bases stayed unmatched. This CDR3 is built from 17 residues. Looked up from germline, CDR1 is SGHRS and CDR2 is YFSETQ. This chain's CDR3 is CASSSGTGDSGANVLTF. Written as DNA, the CDR3 is TGCGCCAGCAGTTCCGGGACAGGGGATTCTGGGGCCAACGTCCTGACTTTC.

The chain is built from TRBV10-2 and TRBJ2-5, with TRBD1 matching 7 bases. Trimming cost V 6 bases and J 0 bases; bases outside gene matches: 7. CDR3 length: 15 amino acids. Per germline, CDR1 WSHSY and CDR2 SAAADI. The chain's CDR3 is CASSGDSWYQETQYF. CDR3 nucleotide sequence: TGCGCCAGCAGCGGGGACAGTTGGTACCAAGAGACCCAGTACTTC.

With regard to this clone: One end of the junction fails to match germline, which may point to a read error. This sequence joins TRBV6-5 and TRBJ1-4; 7 bases are a match to TRBD1. From germline, CDR1 is MNHEY and CDR2 SVGAGI. The CDR3 spans 13 residues. The CDR3 protein is CASSLSLRGRLQF. The CDR3 nucleotides are TGTGCCAGCAGCCTCTCCCTTAGGGGGCGCCTCCAATTT.

The V call is TRBV23-1, the J call TRBJ1-2; a possible D gene is TRBD1 (5 bases). TRBV23-1 is annotated as an ORF whose role is uncertain. V was clipped by 2 bases and J by 5 bases, with 15 bases between them. CDR3 length: 15 residues. The CDR3 DNA follows: TGCGCCAGCAGTCAAAAGAACAGTTGGGGGTATGGCTACACCTTC. Translated, it gives CASSQKNSWGYGYTF.

The chain carries TRBV9 and TRBJ2-3; 7 bases align to TRBD1. Trimming removed 4 bases from V and 0 bases from J; junction bases left unmatched: 5. The length of the CDR3 is 15 residues. The V gene's germline CDR1 is SGDLS and CDR2 YYNGEE. Here the CDR3 DNA reads TGTGCCAGCAGCCTGACAGGGATGAGCACAGATACGCAGTATTTT. This encodes CASSLTGMSTDTQYF. Full variable domain (outside the CDR3, taken from reference TRBV9 and TRBJ2-3): DSGVTQTPKHLITATGQRVTLRCSPRSGDLSVYWYQQSLDQGLQFLIQYYNGEERAKGNILERFSAQQFPDLHSELNLSSLELGDSALYFCASSLTGMSTDTQYFGPGTRLTVL.

The J gene is TRBJ2-1, the V gene TRBV2; 10 bases match TRBD2. The V and J ends lost 4 bases and 3 bases, in that order; junction bases with no gene match: 3. CDR3 size: 15 residues. CDR1 and CDR2 from the germline V gene are SNHLY and FYNNEI. The CDR3 region is CASSAQRGGYNEQFF. CDR3 DNA: TGTGCCAGCAGTGCCCAGCGGGGGGGCTACAATGAGCAGTTCTTC.

About this clone: The same CDR3 arises from other DNA sequences in this sample as well. The CDR3, as DNA: TGTGCCAGCAGTTACTTTGGGAACACTGAAGCTTTCTTT. Protein sequence: CASSYFGNTEAFF. This sequence joins TRBV6-5 and TRBJ1-1, with no clear D. CDR1 MNHEY and CDR2 SVGAGI come from the germline V gene. Trimming took off 1 base at V and 1 base at J, with 4 bases between the two ends. The CDR3 sequence is 13 residues long.

The sample holds one count of this clone. This chain links TRBV27 with TRBJ2-5; no definite D call. The CDR3 extends over 15 amino acids. Between the trimmed V and J ends, which lost 6 bases and 5 bases, there was a span of 19 bases. CDR1 is MNHEY, CDR2 SMNVEV, per germline (reference sequence). The CDR3 loop is CASRSDFTTAETQYF. The CDR3 DNA follows: TGTGCCAGCAGGTCGGATTTCACGACTGCGGAGACCCAGTACTTC.

The chain is built from TRBV30 and TRBJ1-6; 9 nucleotides align to TRBD1. Trimming took 8 bases from V and 5 from J; bases not matched to a gene: 4. Germline lookup yields CDR1 GTSNPN and CDR2 SVGIG (reference sequence). The CDR3 length is 13 residues. CDR3 DNA: TGTGCCGGCGGGACAGGGAATAATTCACCCCTCCACTTT. Protein sequence: CAGGTGNNSPLHF.

J is TRBJ2-7 and V is TRBV28; D gene uncertain. Germline V lookup: CDR1 MDHEN, CDR2 SYDVKM. V was pared by 5 bases and J by 6 bases, with 11 bases between. The CDR3 has 12 amino acids. The DNA of the CDR3 is TGTGCCAGCAGTCCCACTCGTTCCGAGCAGTACTTC. It translates to CASSPTRSEQYF.

The chain couples TRBV6-5 to TRBJ1-2, with 9 bases identical to TRBD1. CDR1 and CDR2 (germline): MNHEY, SVGAGI. This CDR3 is built from 15 residues. The junction had 3 bases not matched to a gene; V was cut back by 2 bases and J by 2 bases. The CDR3 loop is CASSYAGQGNYGYTF. Written as DNA, the CDR3 is TGTGCCAGCAGTTACGCGGGACAGGGAAACTATGGCTACACCTTC.

The rearrangement uses TRBV29-1 and TRBJ2-3; TRBD2 matches at 10 bases. The CDR3 contains 14 residues. Germline lookup yields CDR1 SQVTM and CDR2 ANQGSEA. V gave up 6 bases and J gave up 4 bases; unmatched junction bases: 7. In nucleotides, the CDR3 is TGCAGCGTAGAACGACTAGCGGGTCCAGATACGCAGTATTTT. As protein: CSVERLAGPDTQYF.